The source of this TCR beta chain is a study of T cells in Graves' hyperthyroidism and ophthalmopathy. Researchers amplified the TCR beta CDR3 regions from RNA transcripts. In the first-round RT-PCR of the TCR CDR3, the HTBI primer set was used. TCRdb re-analysed the multiplex PCR reads in MiXCR, keeping a single row per CDR3 protein. This repertoire shows about 540,000 distinct CDR3 sequences, about 43% found once; its top ten account for about 7.8%. V was shortened by 7 bases and J by 7 bases, with 19 bases between the two germline ends. Germline V lookup: CDR1 MNHEY, CDR2 SVGAGI. The CDR3 runs to 14 residues. Graves' hyperthyroidism showing no ophthalmopathy progression within 18 months was considered stable. Not enrolled were patients with uncontrolled infection, other autoimmune disease, pregnancy or lactation. Thyroid ultrasound and orbital computed tomography, with clinical symptoms and serum thyroxine and TRAb, informed diagnoses.

J is TRBJ1-2 and V is TRBV6-5, with D maybe TRBD1 (5 bases). The sequence came from a woman aged 18-29 years with Graves' hyperthyroidism. The specimen sequenced was peripheral blood or thyroid tissue (not recorded which). In nucleotides, the CDR3 is TGTGCCAGCAATCCAGGGAAGTCCCTTAGTGGCTACACCTTC. It specifies CASNPGKSLSGYTF.